This section outlines one T cell receptor beta chain sequence together with its context. The data were obtained in a study of T cells after yellow fever vaccination. TCRdb ran MiXCR on the 5' RACE reads and lists one entry per CDR3 protein. The sample holds some 120,000 distinct CDR3 sequences, approximately 8.4% seen once. Between the trimmed V and J ends, which lost 4 bases and 4 bases, there was a span of 8 bases. This CDR3 is 13 amino acids long. The germline V gene encodes CDR1 LGHNA and CDR2 YSLEER. Sequenced here: CD8+ T cells sorted from PBMCs, sampled on the day of the yellow fever booster vaccination. The source is a man between 18 and 29 years old who received the YFV17D yellow fever vaccine. This rearrangement joins TRBV4-3 to TRBJ2-1, with no clear D. The CDR3 loop is CASSPRNYNEQFF. DNA for the CDR3: TGCGCCAGCAGCCCCCGGAATTACAATGAGCAGTTCTTC.